The T cell receptor beta chain under discussion was sequenced for a study of spatial heterogeneity in lung cancer. Regarding time point: sample taken at primary tumor resection. Sequencing was performed on whole RNA extracted from tumor and nontumor lung tissue, or from frozen PBMC, and the material was left unsorted. TCRdb called the 5' RACE reads again in MiXCR, with one record for every CDR3 protein. This sample has 12,000 or so distinct CDR3 sequences; roughly 13% occur once, and the top ten carry about 2.4%. Trimming took off 2 bases at V and 10 bases at J, with 22 bases between the two ends. Per the germline V gene, CDR1 is KGHSH and CDR2 is LQKENI. The CDR3 consists of 16 residues.

This specimen consisted of PBMCs, obtained at surgery. The chain couples TRBV18 to TRBJ2-3; the D call may be TRBD1 or TRBD2 (6 bases each). This TCR came from a female donor with early-stage non-small cell lung cancer. The CDR3 coding sequence is TGTGCCAGCTCACCATTACAGGGAGGAGGGCACATTTCGCAGTATTTT. Translating gives CASSPLQGGGHISQYF.